This T cell receptor (beta chain) stems from a study of Ad26.COV2.S vaccination and SARS-CoV-2 variants. Across the whole study: This donor came from the COV1001 trial of Ad26.COV2.S. Administration of Ad26.COV2.S was intramuscular, either once or twice 56 days apart.

The treatment denotes: around 19 received Ad26.COV2.S at low or high dose, single or two shots; about 5 received placebo; per-sample allocation not given. Day 63 following the first vaccine or placebo injection was when the samples were taken. Study findings and constraints: Vaccine recipients showed a spike-specific TCR breadth that was higher than in placebo recipients. Reportedly, after vaccination the spike-specific CD8+ and CD4+ T cell responses displayed substantial breadth.

Only in-frame clones appear in the TCRdb table, and some are missing; sequencing was by immunoSEQ multiplex PCR. The table lists roughly 300,000 clones, 86% of them singletons. Germline lookup yields CDR1 SGHNT and CDR2 YYREEE (reference sequence). V gave up 0 bases and J gave up 3 bases, with 7 bases separating them. The CDR3 spans 13 residues. Concerning this clone: Its specificity is not known.

The sequence derives from a person aged 18-65 years who received the Ad26.COV2.S COVID-19 vaccine or a placebo. The sequences come from peripheral blood, collected in a trial of Ad26.COV2.S vaccine versus placebo. V and J are TRBV5-4 and TRBJ2-7; D is ambiguous. The CDR3 region has the DNA TGTGCCAGCAGCTTGGTTTTGGGCTACGAGCAGTACTTC. This encodes CASSLVLGYEQYF.